One and the same sample provided the 2 T cell receptor beta chains below, sequenced in a study of control samples from healthy donors and cancer patients. Only in-frame clones appear in the TCRdb table, and some are missing; sequencing was by immunoSEQ multiplex PCR. The sample contains 100,000 to 150,000 clones, almost 95% of which appear only once. The sample was PBMCs. The receptor set was obtained from a man at least 80 years old with head and neck cancer.

The V and J genes are TRBV7-2 and TRBJ2-5; TRBD2 agrees at 9 bases. V was clipped by 4 bases and J by 1 base; unmatched bases: 10. The germline gives CDR1 SGHTA, CDR2 FQGNSA. This CDR3 has 17 amino acids. The CDR3 sequence is CASSSPKETSGQETQYF. CDR3 DNA: TGTGCCAGCAGCTCCCCTAAAGAGACTAGCGGCCAAGAGACCCAGTACTTC.

The genes are TRBV2 and TRBJ1-2; the D is unclear. The CDR3 has 12 residues. V was shortened by 7 bases and J by 4 bases, with 10 bases between the two germline ends. In germline, CDR1 is SNHLY, CDR2 FYNNEI. CDR3 nucleotide sequence: TGTGCCAGCAAGCGGACCTTCTATGGCTACACCTTC. Protein: CASKRTFYGYTF.